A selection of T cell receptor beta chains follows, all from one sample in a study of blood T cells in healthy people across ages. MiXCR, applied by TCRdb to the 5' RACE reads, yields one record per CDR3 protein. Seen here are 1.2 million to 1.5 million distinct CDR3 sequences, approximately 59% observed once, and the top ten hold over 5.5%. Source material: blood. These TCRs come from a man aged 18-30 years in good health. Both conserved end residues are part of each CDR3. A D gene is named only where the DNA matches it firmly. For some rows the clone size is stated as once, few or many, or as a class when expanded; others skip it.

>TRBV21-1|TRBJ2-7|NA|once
CASSKEVRKEPYEQYF
TGTGCCAGCAGCAAAGAAGTCAGAAAGGAACCCTACGAGCAGTACTTC
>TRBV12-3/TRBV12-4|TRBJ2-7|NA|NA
CASSLRRDPNYEQYF
TGTGCCAGCAGTTTACGGAGGGACCCCAACTACGAGCAGTACTTC
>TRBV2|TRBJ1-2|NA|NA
CASSEAPYGYTF
TGTGCCAGCAGTGAAGCTCCGTATGGCTACACCTTC
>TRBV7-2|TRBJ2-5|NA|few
CASSLLNEGETQYF
TGTGCCAGCAGCCTACTCAACGAGGGGGAGACCCAGTACTTC
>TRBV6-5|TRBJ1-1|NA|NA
CASSSHRTRNTEAFF
TGTGCCAGCAGTTCCCACCGGACACGGAACACTGAAGCTTTCTTT
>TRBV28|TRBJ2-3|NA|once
CASSWERAARDTQYF
TGTGCCAGCAGTTGGGAGCGGGCCGCACGCGATACGCAGTATTTT
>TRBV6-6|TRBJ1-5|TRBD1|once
CASSYGTGGSNQPQHF
TGTGCCAGCAGTTACGGGACAGGCGGTAGCAATCAGCCCCAGCATTTT
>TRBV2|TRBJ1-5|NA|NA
CASSENKNQPQHF
TGTGCCAGCAGTGAAAACAAAAATCAGCCCCAGCATTTT
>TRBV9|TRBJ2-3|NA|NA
CASSVGGSYTDTQYF
TGTGCCAGCAGCGTAGGTGGGAGTTACACAGATACGCAGTATTTT
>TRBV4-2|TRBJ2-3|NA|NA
CASSHRGTPETDTQYF
TGTGCCAGCAGCCACCGCGGGACTCCTGAGACAGATACGCAGTATTTT
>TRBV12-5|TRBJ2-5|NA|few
CASGDQETQYF
TGTGCTAGTGGTGATCAAGAGACCCAGTACTTC
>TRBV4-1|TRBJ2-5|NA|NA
CASSQRVAGEETQYF
TGCGCCAGCAGCCAGAGGGTCGCTGGGGAAGAGACCCAGTACTTC
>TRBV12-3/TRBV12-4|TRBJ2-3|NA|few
CASSRGQITDTQYF
TGTGCCAGCTCACGAGGACAGATCACAGATACGCAGTATTTT
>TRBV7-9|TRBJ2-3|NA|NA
CASSETVTDTQYF
TGTGCCAGCAGCGAGACAGTCACAGATACGCAGTATTTT
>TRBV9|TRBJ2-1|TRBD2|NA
CASSVASGGAGSYNEQFF
TGTGCCAGCAGCGTAGCGAGCGGGGGGGCGGGTTCCTACAATGAGCAGTTCTTC
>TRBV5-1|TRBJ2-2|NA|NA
CASSPNTGIAGELFF
TGCGCCAGCAGCCCCAATACAGGGATCGCCGGGGAGCTGTTTTTT
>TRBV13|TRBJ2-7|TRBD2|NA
CASSTQAGGAPYEQYF
TGTGCCAGCAGCACCCAAGCGGGAGGCGCTCCCTACGAGCAGTACTTC
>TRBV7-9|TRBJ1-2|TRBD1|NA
CASSLEEGAPYGYTF
TGTGCCAGCAGCTTAGAGGAGGGGGCCCCCTATGGCTACACCTTC
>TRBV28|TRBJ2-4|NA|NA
CASSLLGNWIQYF
TGTGCCAGCAGTTTGCTAGGGAATTGGATTCAGTACTTC
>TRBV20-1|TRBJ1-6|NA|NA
CSARRRGIDSPLHF
TGCAGTGCTAGGAGGAGGGGAATTGATTCACCCCTCCACTTT
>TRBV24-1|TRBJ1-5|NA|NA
CATSGAGANQPQHF
TGTGCCACCAGTGGGGCAGGAGCCAATCAGCCCCAGCATTTT
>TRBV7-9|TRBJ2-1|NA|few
CASSLGEAYNEQFF
TGTGCCAGCAGCTTAGGGGAAGCATACAATGAGCAGTTCTTC
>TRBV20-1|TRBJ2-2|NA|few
CSASGGLNTGELFF
TGCAGTGCTTCGGGGGGCCTGAACACCGGGGAGCTGTTTTTT
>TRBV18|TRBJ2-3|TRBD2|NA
CASSPPFGLAAEPDTQYF
TGTGCCAGCTCACCACCTTTCGGACTAGCAGCCGAGCCAGATACGCAGTATTTT
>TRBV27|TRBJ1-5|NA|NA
CASSLLNSNQPQHF
TGTGCCAGCAGTTTACTGAATAGCAATCAGCCCCAGCATTTT
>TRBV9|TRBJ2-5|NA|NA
CASSVAWGRGQAETQYF
TGTGCCAGCAGCGTAGCCTGGGGAAGGGGACAAGCGGAGACCCAGTACTTC
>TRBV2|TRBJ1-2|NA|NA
CAGPDRYYGYTF
TGTGCCGGGCCGGACAGATACTATGGCTACACCTTC
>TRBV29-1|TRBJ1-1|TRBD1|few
CSFTGGTEAFF
TGCAGCTTTACAGGGGGAACTGAAGCTTTCTTT
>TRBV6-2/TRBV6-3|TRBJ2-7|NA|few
CASSYEWFEQYF
TGTGCCAGCAGTTATGAGTGGTTCGAGCAGTACTTC
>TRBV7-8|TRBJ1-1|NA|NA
CASSAQVKNTEAFF
TGTGCCAGCAGCGCTCAGGTGAAGAACACTGAAGCTTTCTTT
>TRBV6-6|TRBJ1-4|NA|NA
CASSYVAGEKLFF
TGTGCCAGCAGTTACGTGGCAGGGGAAAAACTGTTTTTT
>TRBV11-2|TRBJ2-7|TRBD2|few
CASSLSTGLAEQYF
TGTGCCAGCAGCTTAAGTACGGGACTAGCGGAGCAGTACTTC
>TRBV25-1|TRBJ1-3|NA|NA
CASSEFSSGSGNTIYF
TGTGCCAGCAGTGAATTTTCTTCAGGGTCTGGAAACACCATATATTTT
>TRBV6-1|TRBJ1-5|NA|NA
CASSVRVYAPQHF
TGTGCCAGCAGTGTTCGGGTATACGCGCCCCAGCATTTT
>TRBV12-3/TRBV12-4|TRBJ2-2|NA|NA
CASRQSNTGELFF
TGTGCCAGCAGACAGTCGAACACCGGGGAGCTGTTTTTT
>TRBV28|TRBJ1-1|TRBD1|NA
CASSLHGTGNTEAFF
TGTGCCAGCAGTCTTCACGGGACAGGGAACACTGAAGCTTTCTTT
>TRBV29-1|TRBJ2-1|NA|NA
CSVNSASSYNEQFF
TGCAGCGTTAATTCAGCAAGCTCCTACAATGAGCAGTTCTTC
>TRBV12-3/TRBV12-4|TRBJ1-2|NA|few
CASSPGAIRGYTF
TGTGCCAGCAGTCCCGGGGCGATCCGGGGCTACACCTTC
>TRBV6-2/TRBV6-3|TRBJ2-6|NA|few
CASSYSAGSSGANVLTF
TGTGCCAGCAGTTACTCCGCAGGGAGCTCTGGGGCCAACGTCCTGACTTTC
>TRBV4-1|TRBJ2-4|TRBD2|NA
CASSQEGGLVDAKNIQYF
TGCGCCAGCAGCCAAGAGGGGGGACTAGTTGACGCCAAAAACATTCAGTACTTC